The clone carrying this TCR beta chain was found once. What it binds is not known. The record originates from a study of cytomegalovirus exposure and HLA in healthy donors. Trimming cost V 1 base and J 5 bases; bases outside gene matches: 10. Germline CDR1 and CDR2: LNHNV and YYDKDF (reference sequence). The CDR3 consists of 17 residues. The study's findings and limits: The study put 150 or so TCR beta chains on its list as cytomegalovirus-associated. Most TCR sequences were seen very rarely across donors, but some public TCRs occurred in many. As was reported, the classifier diagnosed cytomegalovirus status with high specificity and sensitivity. Confirmation in vitro established that a few CMV-associated chains were specific for CMV antigens.

The table came from immunoSEQ multiplex PCR; TCRdb's copy has only in-frame clones and leaves some out. The table records approximately 100,000 clones, almost 90% of them present only once. This chain uses TRBV15 with TRBJ2-2, with 7 bases matching TRBD2. This TCR derives from a woman between 18 and 30 years old in good health and CMV-seronegative. Sequencing was performed on PBMCs. CDR3 coding DNA: TGTGCCACCAGCAGAGGTTGGGGGGGTCGTAAAACCGGGGAGCTGTTTTTT. This gives the protein CATSRGWGGRKTGELFF.